This is a list of T cell receptor beta chains from one sample in a study of shared clonotypes between healthy human individuals. Only in-frame clones appear in the TCRdb table, and some are missing; sequencing was by immunoSEQ multiplex PCR. Of 600,000 or so clones listed, about 95% are singletons. Sequenced input: naive CD8+ T cells sorted from blood. The origin of the receptors is a woman aged 25 to 39 in good health. The CDR3 runs from the conserved cysteine through the conserved F or W. Each record gives: V gene, clone size, J gene, D gene, CDR3 protein, CDR3 DNA. The D gene is left open where the match is weak. Not all rows give a size; the values are once, few, many and, for expanded clones, a class.

V gene: TRBV25-1; clone size: .; J gene: TRBJ2-1; D gene: .; CDR3 protein: CASTSAVYNEQFF; CDR3 DNA: TGTGCCAGCACCTCGGCCGTTTACAATGAGCAGTTCTTC
V gene: TRBV7-9; clone size: .; J gene: TRBJ1-4; D gene: .; CDR3 protein: CASSPLAWNEKLFF; CDR3 DNA: TGTGCCAGCAGCCCCCTAGCATGGAATGAAAAACTGTTTTTT
V gene: TRBV7-9; clone size: once; J gene: TRBJ2-7; D gene: .; CDR3 protein: CASSLTGADQYF; CDR3 DNA: TGTGCCAGCAGCTTAACGGGAGCGGATCAGTACTTC
V gene: TRBV28; clone size: .; J gene: TRBJ1-5; D gene: .; CDR3 protein: CASSLNRVKQPQHF; CDR3 DNA: TGTGCCAGCAGCCTTAACAGGGTAAAGCAGCCCCAGCATTTT
V gene: TRBV5-1; clone size: .; J gene: TRBJ1-1; D gene: .; CDR3 protein: CASSLEGRGGTEAFF; CDR3 DNA: TGCGCCAGCAGCTTGGAAGGTCGGGGTGGAACTGAAGCTTTCTTT
V gene: TRBV5-1; clone size: .; J gene: TRBJ2-7; D gene: TRBD1; CDR3 protein: CASSPQGAPSPYEQYF; CDR3 DNA: TGCGCCAGCAGCCCACAGGGGGCTCCTAGCCCCTACGAGCAGTACTTC
V gene: TRBV6-1; clone size: .; J gene: TRBJ2-7; D gene: .; CDR3 protein: CATEVANSYEQYF; CDR3 DNA: TGTGCCACCGAAGTGGCTAACTCCTACGAGCAGTACTTC
V gene: TRBV25-1; clone size: once; J gene: TRBJ2-2; D gene: .; CDR3 protein: CASSVEELAGELFF; CDR3 DNA: TGTGCCAGCAGTGTGGAGGAGCTTGCGGGGGAGCTGTTTTTT
V gene: TRBV7-9; clone size: .; J gene: TRBJ2-7; D gene: .; CDR3 protein: CASSLVGGRGYEQYF; CDR3 DNA: TGTGCCAGCAGCTTAGTCGGGGGGCGCGGGTACGAGCAGTACTTC
V gene: TRBV18; clone size: .; J gene: TRBJ2-7; D gene: TRBD1; CDR3 protein: CASSPGQGGFEQYF; CDR3 DNA: TGTGCCAGCTCACCTGGACAGGGGGGATTCGAGCAGTACTTC
V gene: TRBV28; clone size: .; J gene: TRBJ2-7; D gene: .; CDR3 protein: CASSTGNEQYF; CDR3 DNA: TGTGCCAGCAGTACAGGGAACGAGCAGTACTTC
V gene: TRBV30; clone size: once; J gene: TRBJ2-7; D gene: TRBD2; CDR3 protein: CAWKDDAWREGSSYEQYF; CDR3 DNA: TGTGCCTGGAAGGATGACGCTTGGCGGGAGGGAAGCTCCTACGAGCAGTACTTC
V gene: TRBV6-5; clone size: .; J gene: TRBJ1-3; D gene: .; CDR3 protein: CASSYSQRNTIYF; CDR3 DNA: TGTGCCAGCAGTTACTCACAGCGAAACACCATATATTTT
V gene: TRBV13; clone size: .; J gene: TRBJ2-7; D gene: .; CDR3 protein: CASSSSTGGRPGEQYF; CDR3 DNA: TGTGCCAGCAGCTCGTCAACAGGAGGGAGGCCCGGCGAGCAGTACTTC
V gene: TRBV30; clone size: .; J gene: TRBJ2-7; D gene: TRBD1; CDR3 protein: CAWKGDSYEQYF; CDR3 DNA: TGTGCCTGGAAGGGGGACAGCTACGAGCAGTACTTC
V gene: TRBV11-2; clone size: .; J gene: TRBJ2-5; D gene: .; CDR3 protein: CASSLDGPNGAFEEETQYF; CDR3 DNA: TGTGCCAGCAGCTTAGATGGTCCCAACGGCGCATTCGAAGAAGAGACCCAGTACTTC
V gene: TRBV28; clone size: .; J gene: TRBJ1-4; D gene: .; CDR3 protein: CASSSGAFNEKLFF; CDR3 DNA: TGTGCCAGCAGCTCGGGGGCCTTTAATGAAAAACTGTTTTTT
V gene: TRBV27; clone size: .; J gene: TRBJ2-7; D gene: .; CDR3 protein: CASQKSGQKHYEQYF; CDR3 DNA: TGTGCCAGCCAAAAGTCCGGACAGAAGCACTACGAGCAGTACTTC
V gene: TRBV5-6; clone size: .; J gene: TRBJ1-2; D gene: .; CDR3 protein: CASSLQMEQGHYGYTF; CDR3 DNA: TGTGCCAGCAGCTTGCAAATGGAACAGGGTCACTATGGCTACACCTTC
V gene: TRBV28; clone size: .; J gene: TRBJ2-5; D gene: .; CDR3 protein: CASTADFVRETQYF; CDR3 DNA: TGTGCCAGCACTGCGGACTTTGTACGAGAGACCCAGTACTTC
V gene: TRBV10-3; clone size: .; J gene: TRBJ2-7; D gene: .; CDR3 protein: CAISDGLSGNEQYF; CDR3 DNA: TGTGCCATCAGTGATGGACTCTCCGGTAACGAGCAGTACTTC
V gene: TRBV6-1; clone size: .; J gene: TRBJ1-5; D gene: .; CDR3 protein: CASLDTAYQPQHF; CDR3 DNA: TGTGCCAGCCTGGACACTGCTTATCAGCCCCAGCATTTT
V gene: TRBV27; clone size: .; J gene: TRBJ2-7; D gene: .; CDR3 protein: CASTMNGTPDYEQYF; CDR3 DNA: TGTGCCAGCACCATGAATGGGACACCTGACTACGAGCAGTACTTC
V gene: TRBV13; clone size: .; J gene: TRBJ2-7; D gene: .; CDR3 protein: CASSSDVGEQYF; CDR3 DNA: TGTGCCAGCAGCTCCGACGTCGGCGAGCAGTACTTC
V gene: TRBV5-4; clone size: .; J gene: TRBJ1-2; D gene: .; CDR3 protein: CASSFPLGVSGYTF; CDR3 DNA: TGTGCCAGCAGCTTTCCCCTAGGAGTGAGTGGCTACACCTTC
V gene: TRBV28; clone size: once; J gene: TRBJ2-7; D gene: .; CDR3 protein: CASRHSPTIPSSYEQYF; CDR3 DNA: TGTGCCAGCAGACACTCCCCGACAATACCGAGCTCCTACGAGCAGTACTTC
V gene: TRBV30; clone size: .; J gene: TRBJ1-6; D gene: TRBD1; CDR3 protein: CAWLESIGTGRFSTYNSPLHF; CDR3 DNA: TGTGCCTGGTTGGAATCAATTGGGACAGGGAGGTTTAGCACCTATAATTCACCCCTCCACTTT
V gene: TRBV9; clone size: .; J gene: TRBJ2-5; D gene: TRBD1; CDR3 protein: CASNRDRDSGNWGTQYF; CDR3 DNA: TGTGCCAGCAACCGGGACAGGGACTCGGGCAACTGGGGGACCCAGTACTTC
V gene: TRBV2; clone size: .; J gene: TRBJ2-7; D gene: TRBD2; CDR3 protein: CASTQYSGRLYEQYF; CDR3 DNA: TGTGCCAGCACCCAGTATAGCGGGAGGCTCTACGAGCAGTACTTC
V gene: TRBV6-5; clone size: .; J gene: TRBJ2-1; D gene: TRBD1; CDR3 protein: CASSSSGTGGRGEQFF; CDR3 DNA: TGTGCCAGCAGTTCCTCCGGGACAGGGGGCAGGGGTGAGCAGTTCTTC
V gene: TRBV4-1; clone size: .; J gene: TRBJ2-1; D gene: .; CDR3 protein: CASSQDGSEYNEQFF; CDR3 DNA: TGCGCCAGCAGCCAAGATGGGTCCGAGTACAATGAGCAGTTCTTC
V gene: TRBV4-1; clone size: .; J gene: TRBJ2-3; D gene: TRBD2; CDR3 protein: CASSQDPAGGGDTQYF; CDR3 DNA: TGCGCCAGCAGCCAAGATCCAGCGGGAGGGGGGGATACGCAGTATTTT
V gene: TRBV25-1; clone size: .; J gene: TRBJ2-1; D gene: .; CDR3 protein: CASSEFSGVSEQFF; CDR3 DNA: TGTGCCAGCAGTGAATTCTCAGGGGTCAGTGAGCAGTTCTTC
V gene: TRBV11-2; clone size: .; J gene: TRBJ2-1; D gene: .; CDR3 protein: CASSLDPRADEQFF; CDR3 DNA: TGTGCCAGCAGCTTAGATCCGCGGGCCGATGAGCAGTTCTTC
V gene: TRBV7-9; clone size: few; J gene: TRBJ1-1; D gene: .; CDR3 protein: CASSIGGTEAFF; CDR3 DNA: TGTGCCAGCAGCATAGGGGGAACTGAAGCTTTCTTT
V gene: TRBV6-5; clone size: .; J gene: TRBJ2-5; D gene: TRBD2; CDR3 protein: CASSPGLHLKETQYF; CDR3 DNA: TGTGCCAGCAGCCCGGGACTACATTTGAAAGAGACCCAGTACTTC
V gene: TRBV6-5; clone size: .; J gene: TRBJ1-1; D gene: .; CDR3 protein: CASSYYGQSEAFF; CDR3 DNA: TGTGCCAGCAGTTACTACGGACAGTCTGAAGCTTTCTTT
V gene: TRBV6-1; clone size: .; J gene: TRBJ2-3; D gene: TRBD2; CDR3 protein: CASKRTSGVSDTQYF; CDR3 DNA: TGTGCCAGCAAACGGACTAGCGGGGTCAGTGATACGCAGTATTTT
V gene: TRBV18; clone size: once; J gene: TRBJ2-3; D gene: .; CDR3 protein: CASGPEEDGFTDTQYF; CDR3 DNA: TGTGCCAGCGGCCCGGAGGAGGATGGATTCACAGATACGCAGTATTTT
V gene: TRBV28; clone size: once; J gene: TRBJ2-7; D gene: .; CDR3 protein: CATSPPRGGLHF; CDR3 DNA: TGTGCCACTTCACCACCGAGAGGTGGCCTACACTTC
V gene: TRBV5-8; clone size: .; J gene: TRBJ2-2; D gene: .; CDR3 protein: CASSLHPSDLTGELFF; CDR3 DNA: TGTGCCAGCAGCCTCCACCCCTCGGATCTAACCGGGGAGCTGTTTTTT
V gene: TRBV27; clone size: .; J gene: TRBJ1-1; D gene: .; CDR3 protein: CASSLRPGPTEAFF; CDR3 DNA: TGTGCCAGCAGTTTAAGGCCAGGGCCTACTGAAGCTTTCTTT
V gene: TRBV28; clone size: .; J gene: TRBJ1-5; D gene: .; CDR3 protein: CASSLHPGSVDQPQHF; CDR3 DNA: TGTGCCAGCAGTTTACACCCAGGGTCGGTCGATCAGCCCCAGCATTTT
V gene: TRBV28; clone size: .; J gene: TRBJ2-5; D gene: .; CDR3 protein: CASSLLGVQETQYF; CDR3 DNA: TGTGCCAGCAGTTTATTAGGGGTACAAGAGACCCAGTACTTC
V gene: TRBV7-9; clone size: .; J gene: TRBJ2-7; D gene: .; CDR3 protein: CASSLLGLEQYF; CDR3 DNA: TGTGCCAGCAGCTTGTTAGGGCTTGAGCAGTACTTC
V gene: TRBV4-1; clone size: .; J gene: TRBJ2-1; D gene: .; CDR3 protein: CASSQEPRGGGNEQFF; CDR3 DNA: TGCGCCAGCAGCCAAGAACCCCGGGGAGGGGGCAATGAGCAGTTCTTC